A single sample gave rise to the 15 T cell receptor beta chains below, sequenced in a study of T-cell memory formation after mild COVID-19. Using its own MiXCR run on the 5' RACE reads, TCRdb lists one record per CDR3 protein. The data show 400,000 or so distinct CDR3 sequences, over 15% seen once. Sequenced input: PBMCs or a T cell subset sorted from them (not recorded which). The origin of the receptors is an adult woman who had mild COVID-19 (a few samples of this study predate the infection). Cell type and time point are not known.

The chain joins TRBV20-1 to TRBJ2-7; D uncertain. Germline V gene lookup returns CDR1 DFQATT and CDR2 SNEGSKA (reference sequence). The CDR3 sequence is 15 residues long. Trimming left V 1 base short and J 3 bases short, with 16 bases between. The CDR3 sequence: CSARAASYGDYEQYF. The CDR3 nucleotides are TGCAGTGCTAGAGCTGCCTCTTATGGGGACTACGAGCAGTACTTC.

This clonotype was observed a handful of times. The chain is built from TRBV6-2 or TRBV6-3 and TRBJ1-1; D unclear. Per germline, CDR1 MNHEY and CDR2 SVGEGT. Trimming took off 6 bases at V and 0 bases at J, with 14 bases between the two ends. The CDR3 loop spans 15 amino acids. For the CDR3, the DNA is TGTGCCAGCAGGGGTGATGGCAAGATGAACACTGAAGCTTTCTTT. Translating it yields CASRGDGKMNTEAFF.

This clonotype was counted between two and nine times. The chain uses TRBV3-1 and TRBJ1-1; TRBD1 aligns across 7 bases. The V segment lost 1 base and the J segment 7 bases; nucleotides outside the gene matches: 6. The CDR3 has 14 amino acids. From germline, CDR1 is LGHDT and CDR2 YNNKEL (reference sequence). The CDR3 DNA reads TGTGCCAGCAGCCAAGGACAGGGCTTCGGTGAAGCTTTCTTT. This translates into CASSQGQGFGEAFF.

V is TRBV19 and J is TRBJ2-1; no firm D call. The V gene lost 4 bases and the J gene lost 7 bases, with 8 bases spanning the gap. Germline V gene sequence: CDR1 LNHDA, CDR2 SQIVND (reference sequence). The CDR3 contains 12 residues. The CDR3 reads CASSTQPNEQFF. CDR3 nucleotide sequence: TGTGCCAGTAGTACCCAACCGAATGAGCAGTTCTTC.

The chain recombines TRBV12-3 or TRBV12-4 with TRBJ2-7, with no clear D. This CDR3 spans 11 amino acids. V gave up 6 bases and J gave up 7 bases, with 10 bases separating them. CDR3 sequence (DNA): TGTGCCAGCAGCGTGGCCCGAGAGCAGTACTTC. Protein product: CASSVAREQYF.

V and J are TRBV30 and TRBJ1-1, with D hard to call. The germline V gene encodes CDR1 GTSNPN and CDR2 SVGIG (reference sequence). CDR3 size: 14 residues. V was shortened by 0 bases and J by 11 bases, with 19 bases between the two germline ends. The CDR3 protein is CAWSVSPASGWAFF. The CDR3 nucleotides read TGTGCCTGGAGTGTGTCTCCGGCGTCCGGATGGGCTTTCTTT.

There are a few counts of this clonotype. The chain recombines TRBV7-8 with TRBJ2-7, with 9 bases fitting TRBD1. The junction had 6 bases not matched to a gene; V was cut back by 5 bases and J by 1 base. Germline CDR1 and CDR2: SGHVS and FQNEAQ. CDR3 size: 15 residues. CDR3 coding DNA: TGTGCCAGCAGCCTACAGGGGGCAATTTCCTACGAGCAGTACTTC. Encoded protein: CASSLQGAISYEQYF.

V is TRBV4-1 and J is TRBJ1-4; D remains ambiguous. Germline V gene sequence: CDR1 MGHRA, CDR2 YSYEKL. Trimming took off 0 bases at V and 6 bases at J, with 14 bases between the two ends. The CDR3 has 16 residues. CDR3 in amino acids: CASSQEGRHTHEKLFF. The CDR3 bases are TGCGCCAGCAGCCAAGAAGGAAGGCACACGCATGAAAAACTGTTTTTT.

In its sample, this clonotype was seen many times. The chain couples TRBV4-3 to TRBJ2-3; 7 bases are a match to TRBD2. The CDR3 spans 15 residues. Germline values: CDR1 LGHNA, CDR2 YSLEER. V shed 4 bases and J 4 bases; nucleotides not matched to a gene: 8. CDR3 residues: CASSLRTGGADTQYF. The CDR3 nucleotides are TGCGCCAGCAGCCTGCGTACGGGAGGAGCAGATACGCAGTATTTT.

CDR3 loop: CASSIDQDYPPFYNEQFF. In nucleotides, the CDR3 is TGTGCCAGTAGTATAGATCAGGACTACCCTCCGTTCTACAATGAGCAGTTCTTC. The chain uses TRBV19 and TRBJ2-1; a weak D match, TRBD2 (6 bases). This CDR3 spans 18 amino acids. V lost 0 bases and J lost 3, with 18 bases in between. CDR1 and CDR2 (germline): LNHDA, SQIVND (reference sequence).

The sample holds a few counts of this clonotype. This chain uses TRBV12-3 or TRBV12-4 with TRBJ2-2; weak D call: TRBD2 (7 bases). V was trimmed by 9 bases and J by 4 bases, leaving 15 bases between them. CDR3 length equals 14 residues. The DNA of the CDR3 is TGTGCCAGTTATAACAGGGAGGGCACCGGGGAGCTGTTTTTT. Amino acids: CASYNREGTGELFF.

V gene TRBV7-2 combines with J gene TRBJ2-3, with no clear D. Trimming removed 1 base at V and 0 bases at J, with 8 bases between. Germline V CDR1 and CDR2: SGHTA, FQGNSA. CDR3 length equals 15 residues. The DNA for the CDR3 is TGTGCCAGCAGCTTAGTGCAGCTGAGCACAGATACGCAGTATTTT. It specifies CASSLVQLSTDTQYF.

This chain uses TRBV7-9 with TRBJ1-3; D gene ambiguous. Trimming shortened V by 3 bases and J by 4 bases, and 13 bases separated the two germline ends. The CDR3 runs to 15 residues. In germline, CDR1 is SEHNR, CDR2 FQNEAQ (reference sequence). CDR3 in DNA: TGTGCCAGCAGCTTGGCGATTCTCCAGGGAAACACCATATATTTT. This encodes CASSLAILQGNTIYF.

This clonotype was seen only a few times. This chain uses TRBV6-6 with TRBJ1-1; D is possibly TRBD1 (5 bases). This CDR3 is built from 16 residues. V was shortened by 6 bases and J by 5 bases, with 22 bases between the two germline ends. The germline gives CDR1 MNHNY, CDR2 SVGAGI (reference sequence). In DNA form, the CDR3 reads TGTGCCAGCAGGCCTTATAAGTCCGGGGCCCCTACTGAAGCTTTCTTT. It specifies CASRPYKSGAPTEAFF.

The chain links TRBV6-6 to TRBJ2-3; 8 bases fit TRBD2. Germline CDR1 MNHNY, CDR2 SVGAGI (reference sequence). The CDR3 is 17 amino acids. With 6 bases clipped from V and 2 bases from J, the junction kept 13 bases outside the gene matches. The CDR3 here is CASRPRGGRTLTDTQYF. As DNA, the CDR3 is TGTGCCAGCAGGCCACGGGGGGGCAGGACCCTCACAGATACGCAGTATTTT.